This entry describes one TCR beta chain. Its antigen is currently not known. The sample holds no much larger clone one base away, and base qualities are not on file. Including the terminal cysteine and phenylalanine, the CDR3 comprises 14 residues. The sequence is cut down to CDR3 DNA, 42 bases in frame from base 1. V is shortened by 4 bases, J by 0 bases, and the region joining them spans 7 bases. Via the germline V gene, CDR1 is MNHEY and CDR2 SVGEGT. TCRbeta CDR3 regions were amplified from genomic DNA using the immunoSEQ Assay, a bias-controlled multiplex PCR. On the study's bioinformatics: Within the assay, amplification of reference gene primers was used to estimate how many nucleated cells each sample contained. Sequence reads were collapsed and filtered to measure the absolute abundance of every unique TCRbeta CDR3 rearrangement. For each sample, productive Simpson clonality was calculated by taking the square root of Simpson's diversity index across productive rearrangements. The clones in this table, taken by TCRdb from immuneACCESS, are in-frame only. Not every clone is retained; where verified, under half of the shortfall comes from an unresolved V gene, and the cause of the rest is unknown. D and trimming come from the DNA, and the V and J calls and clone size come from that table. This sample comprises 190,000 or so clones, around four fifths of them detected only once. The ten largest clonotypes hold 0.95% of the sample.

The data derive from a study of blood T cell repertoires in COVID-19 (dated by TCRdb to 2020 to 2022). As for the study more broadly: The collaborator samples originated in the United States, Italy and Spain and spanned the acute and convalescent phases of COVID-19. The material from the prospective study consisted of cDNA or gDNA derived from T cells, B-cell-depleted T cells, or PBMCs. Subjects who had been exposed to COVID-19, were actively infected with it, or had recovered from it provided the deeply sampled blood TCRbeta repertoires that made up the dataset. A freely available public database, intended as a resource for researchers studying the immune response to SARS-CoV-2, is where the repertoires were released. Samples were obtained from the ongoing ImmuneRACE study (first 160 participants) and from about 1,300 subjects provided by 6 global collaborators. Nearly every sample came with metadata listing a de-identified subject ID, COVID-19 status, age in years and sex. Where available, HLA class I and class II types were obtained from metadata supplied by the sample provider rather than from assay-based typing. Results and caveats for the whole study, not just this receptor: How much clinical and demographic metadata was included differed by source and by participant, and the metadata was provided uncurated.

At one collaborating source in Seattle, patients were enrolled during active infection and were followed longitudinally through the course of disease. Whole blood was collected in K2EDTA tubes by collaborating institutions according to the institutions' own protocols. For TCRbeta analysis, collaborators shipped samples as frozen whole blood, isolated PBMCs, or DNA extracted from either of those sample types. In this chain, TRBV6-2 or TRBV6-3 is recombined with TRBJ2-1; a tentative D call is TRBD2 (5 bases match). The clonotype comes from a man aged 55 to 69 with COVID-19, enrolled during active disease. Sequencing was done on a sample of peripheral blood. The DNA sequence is TGTGCCAGCAGTTTAGAGGGCTCCTACAATGAGCAGTTCTTC. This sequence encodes CASSLEGSYNEQFF.